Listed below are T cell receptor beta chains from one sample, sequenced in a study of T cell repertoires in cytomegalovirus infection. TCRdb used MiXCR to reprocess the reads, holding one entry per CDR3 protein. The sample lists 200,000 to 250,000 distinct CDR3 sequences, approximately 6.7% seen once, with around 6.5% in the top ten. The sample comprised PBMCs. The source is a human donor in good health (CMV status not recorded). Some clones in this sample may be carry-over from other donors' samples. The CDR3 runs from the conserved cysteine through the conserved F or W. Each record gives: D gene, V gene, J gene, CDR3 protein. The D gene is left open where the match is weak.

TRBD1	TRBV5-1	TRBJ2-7	CASSGSLRGSEQYF
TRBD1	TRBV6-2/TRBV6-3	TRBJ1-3	CASRSTGGPGNTIYF
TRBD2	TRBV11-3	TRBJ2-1	CASSFIGGGAGNEQFF
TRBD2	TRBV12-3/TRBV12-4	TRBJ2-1	CASSPGRGVSYNEQFF
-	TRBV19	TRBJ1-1	CASSVRLGQNTEAFF
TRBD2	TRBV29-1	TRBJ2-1	CSVRLAGAYNEQFF
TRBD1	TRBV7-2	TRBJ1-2	CASSLGRQGFYGYTF
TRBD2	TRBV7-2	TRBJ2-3	CASSLSGGALDTQYF
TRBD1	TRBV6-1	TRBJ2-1	CASRTGDFSYNEQFF
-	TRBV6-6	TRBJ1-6	CASSLKGGETPLHF
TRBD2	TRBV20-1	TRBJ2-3	CSARIASGGADTQYF
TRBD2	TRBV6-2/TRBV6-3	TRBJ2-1	CASSHGTSGTYNEQFF
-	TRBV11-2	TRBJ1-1	CASSLLFRGEAFF
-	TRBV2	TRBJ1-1	CASRWEGGGEAFF
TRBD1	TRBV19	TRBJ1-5	CASSYQQGISNQPQHF
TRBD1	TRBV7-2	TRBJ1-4	CASSWGRTGGEKLFF
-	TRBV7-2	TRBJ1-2	CASSLLGPQYGYTF
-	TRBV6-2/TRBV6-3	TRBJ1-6	CASSYETNNSPLHF
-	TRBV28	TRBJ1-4	CASSSQGYSVEKLFF
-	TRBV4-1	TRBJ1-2	CASSLLREVGYTF
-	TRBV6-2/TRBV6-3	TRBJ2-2	CASSYGGGAPNTGELFF
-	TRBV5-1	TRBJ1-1	CASTVTDATGGVAFF
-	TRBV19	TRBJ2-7	CASSIPGAREQYF
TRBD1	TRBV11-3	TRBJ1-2	CASSLRTGSGYTF
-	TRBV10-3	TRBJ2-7	CAISVVRVDEQYF
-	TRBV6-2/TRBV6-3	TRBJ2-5	CASSYSLDQETQYF
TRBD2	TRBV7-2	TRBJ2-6	CASSLGGAGGANVLTF
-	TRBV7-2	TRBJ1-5	CASSLDSGRNQPQHF
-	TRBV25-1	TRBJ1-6	CASSEGGSELSPLHF
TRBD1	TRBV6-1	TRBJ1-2	CASRWTGGEQGYGYTF
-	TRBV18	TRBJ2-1	CASSLQLGSSSYNEQFF
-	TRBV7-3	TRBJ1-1	CASSLTTGYTEAFF
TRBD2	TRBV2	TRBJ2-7	CASSGGDERGRSQYF
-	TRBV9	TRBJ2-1	CASREGDYSYNEQFF
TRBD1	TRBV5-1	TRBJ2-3	CASSFGQGGDTQYF
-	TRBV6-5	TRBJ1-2	CASSYSPGSGYTF
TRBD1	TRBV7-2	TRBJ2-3	CASSFRTGGHTDTQYF
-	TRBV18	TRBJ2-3	CASSPGRKSTDTQYF
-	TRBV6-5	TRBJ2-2	CASRGPKGTPHPYTGELFF
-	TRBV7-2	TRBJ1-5	CASSLAGASNQPQHF
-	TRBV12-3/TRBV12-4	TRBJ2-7	CASSFGSGGTGSYEQYF
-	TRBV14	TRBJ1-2	CASSLGIPYGYTF
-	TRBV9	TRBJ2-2	CASSVKGYTGELFF
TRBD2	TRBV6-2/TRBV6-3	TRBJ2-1	CASSRLLAGGPGEQFF
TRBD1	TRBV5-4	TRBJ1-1	CASSSPTGGGGNTEAFF
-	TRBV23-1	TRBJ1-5	CASQLQAPPSSQHF
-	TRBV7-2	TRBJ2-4	CASSPPPLNIQYF
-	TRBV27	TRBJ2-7	CASTSLPLQAPTYEQYF
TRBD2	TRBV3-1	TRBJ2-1	CASSYGLAGGPISNEQFF
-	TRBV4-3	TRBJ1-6	CASSQDLGDIAYNSPLHF